Below, one TCR beta chain is given with its context. As yet, its antigen is unknown. Construction of TCR beta libraries relied on iRepertoire HTBI primers and on Arm-PCR targeting CDR3 regions. TCRdb used MiXCR to reprocess the multiplex PCR reads, holding one entry per CDR3 protein. The sample lists 410,000 or so distinct CDR3 sequences; 15% were seen once. This entry is derived from a study of regulatory T cells in long-lasting Graves disease. This CDR3 has 15 residues. V dropped 1 base and J dropped 7; count of bases not matched to a gene: 4. Germline V gene data show CDR1 as SEHNR and CDR2 as FQNEAQ (reference sequence). Time point given: newly diagnosed GD, antithyroid drugs for less than 3 months. PBMC-extracted RNA yielded the TCR library. General study findings and limits: Persistent Graves' patients showed less TCR diversity than newly diagnosed ones.

The sample also formed part of further work on T cells in Graves' hyperthyroidism and ophthalmopathy. That source notes: The TCR CDR3 was amplified in a first-round RT-PCR using the HTBI primer set. It was a median roughly six months before onset that the model predicted ophthalmopathy.

Source: peripheral blood mononuclear cells (PBMCs), taken at new diagnosis, from a patient treated with antithyroid drugs. V and J are TRBV7-9 and TRBJ2-7, with 13 nucleotides matching TRBD2. The clonotype originates from a woman aged 25-40 years with Graves disease. DNA of the CDR3: TGTGCCAGCAGCTTAGGGACTAGCGGGAGTAGGGAGCAGTACTTC. Translating gives CASSLGTSGSREQYF.